This T cell receptor beta chain was recorded in a study of immune cell composition in non-small cell lung cancer. Frozen unsorted single-cell suspensions supplied the genomic DNA. Points on this clone: Its antigen is not known.

Study-wide results and caveats: Squamous lung tumours showed higher top 10 clone scores and clonality than adenocarcinomas. Tumour TCR-beta clonality was not significantly tied to smoking pack-years.

Clones were read by immunoSEQ multiplex PCR, and TCRdb kept only the in-frame ones, dropping some. This sample has almost 2,500 clones, with roughly 81% found just once. This TCR came from a human donor with non-small cell lung cancer. The sequenced sample was lung tumor tissue.

CDR3 coding DNA: TGCAGCGTTGAAGGTCTTCGGACAGACACTGAAGCTTTCTTT. This translates into CSVEGLRTDTEAFF. The chain recombines TRBV29-1 with TRBJ1-1, with D perhaps matching TRBD1 (6 bases). The germline gives CDR1 SQVTM, CDR2 ANQGSEA. The CDR3 has 14 amino acids. Trimming cost V 1 base and J 3 bases, with 12 bases left between them.